The clone carrying this TCR beta chain was detected ten times or more. The germline V gene encodes CDR1 SGDLS and CDR2 YYNGEE. The V end was cut by 4 bases, the J end by 3 bases, with 16 bases between. CDR3 length: 15 residues. These data originate in a study of CD8+CD57+ T cells in acquired aplastic anemia. All sequencing subjects had displayed CD8+CD57+ cell expansion on flow cytometry. The use of genomic DNA as template underpinned the TCR beta VDJ and CDR3 profiling. Using its own MiXCR run on the reads, TCRdb lists one record per CDR3 protein. The sample includes about 180,000 distinct CDR3 sequences, less than 50% of them seen just once.

The receptor comes from a human donor with aplastic anemia. Sequenced material: sorted CD4+, CD8+, or CD8+CD57+ T cells (not recorded which) from PBMCs. The rearrangement uses TRBV9 and TRBJ2-5, with D unresolved. CDR3 nucleotides: TGTGCCAGCAGCCTTTCGGTCGGGTGGGAAGAGACCCAGTACTTC. It codes for CASSLSVGWEETQYF.